What follows is one T cell receptor beta chain and its context. As yet, its antigen is unknown. Indicated time point: cycle 4 day 1 (C4D1), after five to seven weeks of nivolumab. Brentuximab vedotin exposure varied, and every patient relapsed after autologous stem cell transplantation. This CDR3 has 15 amino acids. Germline CDR1 reads LNHNV; CDR2 reads YYDKDF (reference sequence). After removal of 1 base from V and 7 bases from J, the junction contained 6 bases not matched to a gene. The record originates from a study of PD-1 blockade in classical Hodgkin lymphoma. Overall study results and limits: Patients newly diagnosed and complete responders had comparable baseline diversity.

This table comes from immunoSEQ multiplex PCR, and its TCRdb copy is limited to in-frame clones, with some not included. The sample consists of fewer than 95,000 clones, approximately 86% of them appearing once. The J gene is TRBJ2-7, the V gene TRBV15; the match to TRBD1 covers 11 bases. The sequence derives from a human donor with classical Hodgkin lymphoma. Specimen: peripheral blood mononuclear cells (PBMCs), collected before the fourth cycle of nivolumab. CDR3 nucleotides: TGTGCCACCAGCAGAGCCGGGACAGGGGGTGAGGAGCAGTACTTC. This encodes CATSRAGTGGEEQYF.